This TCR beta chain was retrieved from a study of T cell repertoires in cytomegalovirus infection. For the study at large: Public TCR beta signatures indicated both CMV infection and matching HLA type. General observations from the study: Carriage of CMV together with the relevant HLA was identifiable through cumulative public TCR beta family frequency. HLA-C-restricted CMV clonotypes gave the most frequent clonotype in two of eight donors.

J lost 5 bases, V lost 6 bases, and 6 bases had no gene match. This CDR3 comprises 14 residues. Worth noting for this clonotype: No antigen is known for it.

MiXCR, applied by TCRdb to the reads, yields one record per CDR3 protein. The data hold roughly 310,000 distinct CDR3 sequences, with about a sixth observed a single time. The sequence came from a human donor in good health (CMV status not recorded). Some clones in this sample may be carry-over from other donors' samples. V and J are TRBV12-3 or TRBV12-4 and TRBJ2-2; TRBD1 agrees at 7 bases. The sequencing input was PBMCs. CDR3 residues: CASSPLQGTGELFF. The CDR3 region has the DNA TGTGCCAGCAGCCCCTTACAGGGGACCGGGGAGCTGTTTTTT.